This TCR beta chain originates from a study of metastatic and nonmetastatic thyroid tumors. No treatment of any kind had been given to any patient before thyroid surgery. Original methodology: Construction of a distant-metastasis classifier for papillary thyroid cancer relied on CDR3 differences across clinicopathological groups. TCRdb re-called the PCR reads via MiXCR. These V and J calls derive from TCRdb rather than the authors' analysis. Here the sample spans over 35,000 clones, roughly a sixth being singletons. CDR3 length: 14 residues. In germline, CDR1 is DFQATT, CDR2 SNEGSKA (reference sequence).

Specimen: tumor tissue. The TCR was taken from a female donor with papillary thyroid cancer or a benign thyroid nodule (not recorded which). Some clones in this sample may be carry-over from other donors' samples. This sequence joins TRBV20-1 and TRBJ2-7; D might be TRBD2 (5 bases). This chain's CDR3 is CSGYEGRLPYEQYF. As DNA, the CDR3 is TGCAGCGGGTACGAGGGCCGCCTTCCCTACGAGCAGTACTTC.